These 32 T cell receptor beta chains share one sample of origin, sequenced in a study of blood T cell repertoires in COVID-19. The assay was immunoSEQ multiplex PCR, and TCRdb's table has in-frame clones only and misses some. This table has 150,000 or so clones, around nine tenths appearing once. Material: peripheral blood. The source of these receptors is a woman between 55 and 75 years old with acute or convalescent COVID-19.

This chain links TRBV10-2 with TRBJ2-1; the match to TRBD1 covers 7 bases. V was pared by 8 bases and J by 0 bases, with 13 bases of the junction left unmatched. CDR1 is WSHSY and CDR2 is SAAADI in the germline V gene. This CDR3 is built from 17 residues. The CDR3 sequence: CASRRTGTAYSYNEQFF. CDR3 in DNA: TGCGCCAGCCGACGAACCGGGACAGCCTACTCCTACAATGAGCAGTTCTTC.

This rearrangement joins TRBV12-3 or TRBV12-4 to TRBJ1-2, with 7 bases identical to TRBD1. V dropped 5 bases and J dropped 3; count of bases not matched to a gene: 3. The CDR3 contains 13 residues. This chain's CDR3 is CASSRQGDYGYTF. The CDR3 DNA is TGTGCCAGCAGTCGACAGGGAGACTATGGCTACACCTTC.

V and J are TRBV20-1 and TRBJ2-5; the D is unclear. Trimming cost V 7 bases and J 6 bases, with 3 bases left between them. Germline V gene sequence: CDR1 DFQATT, CDR2 SNEGSKA (reference sequence). This CDR3 comprises 8 residues. CDR3 loop: CSVKTQYF. CDR3 coding DNA: TGCAGTGTTAAGACCCAGTACTTC.

This sequence joins TRBV4-1 and TRBJ2-4, with TRBD2 as a possible D gene (6 bases). V dropped 1 base and J dropped 3 bases, with 16 bases sitting between them. The V gene's germline CDR1 is MGHRA and CDR2 YSYEKL. CDR3 length equals 17 residues. DNA of the CDR3: TGCGCCAGCAGCCAAGTTGAAGGCCTGCGGGACAAAAACATTCAGTACTTC. Its protein product is CASSQVEGLRDKNIQYF.

This chain uses TRBV7-2 with TRBJ2-2, with 7 bases aligning to TRBD2. The CDR3 runs 15 residues. The V segment lost 1 base and the J segment 3 bases; nucleotides outside the gene matches: 2. Germline V CDR1 and CDR2: SGHTA, FQGNSA. CDR3 DNA: TGTGCCAGCAGCTTAGGGACTAGTCACACCGGGGAGCTGTTTTTT. This gives the protein CASSLGTSHTGELFF.

The chain combines TRBV3-1 (or the pseudogene TRBV3-2) with TRBJ1-3, with a weak D call TRBD1 (5 bases). Germline V lookup: CDR1 LGHDT, CDR2 YNNKEL (reference sequence). V lost 1 base and J 5 bases, leaving 15 bases between the germline ends. The CDR3 totals 16 residues. CDR3 coding DNA: TGTGCCAGCAGCCAAGTGGCAACAGGCGTTAGAAACACCATATATTTT. Its translation: CASSQVATGVRNTIYF.

The rearrangement links TRBV28 to TRBJ2-7; D gene ambiguous. This CDR3 comprises 11 residues. Germline lookup yields CDR1 MDHEN and CDR2 SYDVKM. V gave up 6 bases and J gave up 2 bases, with 5 bases separating them. The CDR3 nucleotides read TGTGCCAGCAGAGCCACCTACGAGCAGTACTTC. Protein sequence: CASRATYEQYF.

This chain links TRBV19 with TRBJ1-2, with a possible D match to TRBD1 (5 bases). The germline V and J ends were trimmed by 8 bases and 3 bases, with 16 bases remaining between them. CDR3 length: 14 amino acids. Germline loops: CDR1 LNHDA, CDR2 SQIVND (reference sequence). The CDR3, as DNA: TGTGCCAGTGGCCGCTCGGGGGTCTACTATGGCTACACCTTC. Its protein product is CASGRSGVYYGYTF.

The chain combines TRBV19 with TRBJ1-5; D is possibly TRBD1 (6 bases). This CDR3 spans 16 amino acids. Germline CDR1 LNHDA, CDR2 SQIVND (reference sequence). The V gene lost 5 bases and the J gene lost 0 bases, with 14 bases spanning the gap. The chain's CDR3 is CASSFQGIYSNQPQHF. As DNA, the CDR3 is TGTGCCAGTAGTTTCCAGGGGATATATAGCAATCAGCCCCAGCATTTT.

V usage is TRBV6-4 and J usage is TRBJ1-1, with D hard to call. The V gene's germline CDR1 is MRHNA and CDR2 SNTAGT. The CDR3 is 15 amino acids. V lost 0 bases and J lost 0, with 8 bases in between. CDR3 loop: CASSDSEAMNTEAFF. The DNA of the CDR3 is TGTGCCAGCAGTGACTCCGAAGCTATGAACACTGAAGCTTTCTTT.

This clone has a single count. The chain has TRBV3-1 (or the pseudogene TRBV3-2) and TRBJ2-1; D not resolved. The ends were cut back, 4 bases at V and 3 bases at J, with 16 bases in the middle. The germline gives CDR1 LGHDT, CDR2 YNNKEL (reference sequence). The CDR3 covers 16 residues. For the CDR3, the DNA is TGTGCCAGCAGCCTGGAGTTGCGGCGGAGCTACAATGAGCAGTTCTTC. Protein: CASSLELRRSYNEQFF.

This clone occurred once. V is TRBV29-1 and J is TRBJ1-4, with 9 nucleotides matching TRBD1. V was clipped by 7 bases and J by 10 bases; unmatched bases: 7. The germline gives CDR1 SQVTM, CDR2 ANQGSEA. This CDR3 is built from 12 residues. The CDR3 sequence is CSGRTGGGKLFF. In DNA, the CDR3 is TGCAGCGGTAGAACAGGGGGCGGAAAACTGTTTTTT.

This clone has only a few counts. V and J are TRBV6-2 or TRBV6-3 and TRBJ1-1, with D unclear. The CDR3 runs to 14 residues. Trimming shortened V by 4 bases and J by 5 bases, and 14 bases separated the two germline ends. Looked up from germline, CDR1 is MNHEY and CDR2 is SVGEGT. CDR3 sequence reads: CASSSSPPRTEAFF. CDR3 DNA: TGTGCCAGCAGTTCCAGTCCCCCGCGGACTGAAGCTTTCTTT.

This clone was detected a few times. The chain couples TRBV7-9 to TRBJ1-3; D gene uncertain. The ends were cut back, 0 bases at V and 0 bases at J, with 6 bases in the middle. Looked up from germline, CDR1 is SEHNR and CDR2 is FQNEAQ (reference sequence). The CDR3 extends over 15 amino acids. CDR3 protein: CASSLAQSSGNTIYF. The CDR3 DNA reads as TGTGCCAGCAGCTTAGCGCAGTCCTCTGGAAACACCATATATTTT.

The V gene is TRBV5-4, the J gene TRBJ1-1; TRBD1 matches at 11 bases. With V trimmed by 4 bases and J by 3 bases, 11 bases remained unmatched. This CDR3 comprises 17 residues. Germline assignment: CDR1 SGHNT and CDR2 YYREEE (reference sequence). The CDR3 DNA sequence: TGTGCCAGCAGCCCCCGGGACAGGGGGATCCGGGACACTGAAGCTTTCTTT. Its protein is CASSPRDRGIRDTEAFF. Variable domain in full (rest from reference TRBV5-4 and TRBJ1-1): ETGVTQSPTHLIKTRGQQVTLRCSSQSGHNTVSWYQQALGQGPQFIFQYYREEENGRGNFPPRFSGLQFPNYSSELNVNALELDDSALYLCASSPRDRGIRDTEAFFGQGTRLTVV.

The V and J genes are TRBV15 and TRBJ1-4; the D gene is possibly TRBD1 (5 bases). With 0 bases removed from V and 4 bases from J, the gap between germline ends came to 15 bases. The germline CDR1 and CDR2 sequences are LNHNV and YYDKDF (reference sequence). This CDR3 has 17 residues. The CDR3 DNA is TGTGCCACCAGCAGAGATGTGGGACTTCAGGGTAATGAAAAACTGTTTTTT. Its protein is CATSRDVGLQGNEKLFF.

The chain carries TRBV5-4 and TRBJ1-6; perhaps TRBD1 as D (6 bases). This CDR3 has 16 residues. V was trimmed by 6 bases and J by 5 bases, leaving 18 bases between them. CDR1 SGHNT and CDR2 YYREEE come from the germline V gene (reference sequence). DNA of the CDR3: TGTGCCAGCACGGACAGAGTGGGCCCGAATAATTCACCCCTCCACTTT. This codes for CASTDRVGPNNSPLHF.

This rearrangement joins TRBV7-9 to TRBJ1-1; D unclear. The germline CDR1 and CDR2 sequences are SEHNR and FQNEAQ (reference sequence). V lost 5 bases to trimming and J lost 9 bases, with 13 bases between them. The CDR3 is 12 residues long. The CDR3 nucleotides read TGTGCCAGCAGCCCCCGGGATTCCCAAGCTTTCTTT. Translation: CASSPRDSQAFF. Variable domain in full (rest from reference TRBV7-9 and TRBJ1-1): DTGVSQNPRHKITKRGQNVTFRCDPISEHNRLYWYRQTLGQGPEFLTYFQNEAQLEKSRLLSDRFSAERPKGSFSTLEIQRTEQGDSAMYLCASSPRDSQAFFGQGTRLTVV.

Note on this clone: At one end, the junction sequence differs from germline, possibly due to a read error. The chain links TRBV7-7 to TRBJ2-3, with D uncertain. CDR1 SSHAT and CDR2 FNYEAQ come from the germline V gene (reference sequence). The CDR3 runs 16 residues. The CDR3 region has the DNA TGTGCTAGCAGCTATACTCTGAGACAACGAGCAGATACGCAGTATTTT. It specifies CASSYTLRQRADTQYF.

J is TRBJ2-1 and V is TRBV9, with a tentative D call TRBD2 (6 bases). Germline values: CDR1 SGDLS, CDR2 YYNGEE. This CDR3 region has 15 residues. With 3 bases removed from V and 7 bases from J, the gap between germline ends came to 17 bases. In DNA form, the CDR3 reads TGTGCCAGCAGCGCGGGCGGAACGGGGGTGAATGAGCAGTTCTTC. Translation: CASSAGGTGVNEQFF.

The chain recombines TRBV19 with TRBJ1-5; D remains unclear. There are 15 residues in the CDR3. Germline CDR1 and CDR2: LNHDA and SQIVND (reference sequence). V dropped 5 bases and J dropped 0 bases, with 11 bases sitting between them. The CDR3 sequence: CASSQGGVSNQPQHF. The DNA of the CDR3 is TGTGCCAGTAGTCAAGGCGGAGTTAGCAATCAGCCCCAGCATTTT.

The gene calls are TRBV2 and TRBJ1-2; 9 bases match TRBD1. Unmatched junction bases numbered 10, after V lost 3 bases and J lost 8 bases. This CDR3 contains 15 residues. Germline loops: CDR1 SNHLY, CDR2 FYNNEI. The CDR3 sequence: CASSDSRGTGMGYTF. The CDR3 DNA is TGTGCCAGCAGTGATTCCCGCGGGACAGGGATGGGCTACACCTTC.

The CDR3 sequence is CASTRGGATPETQYF. Here the CDR3 DNA reads TGTGCCAGTACCAGAGGGGGGGCCACCCCTGAGACCCAGTACTTC. The genes are TRBV19 and TRBJ2-5, with a tentative D call TRBD2 (7 bases). The germline CDR1 and CDR2 sequences are LNHDA and SQIVND (reference sequence). Trimming removed 7 bases from V and 5 bases from J, with 20 bases in between. This CDR3 contains 15 residues.

V and J are TRBV30 and TRBJ2-1; TRBD1 matches 7 bases. The germline V gene encodes CDR1 GTSNPN and CDR2 SVGIG (reference sequence). V shed 6 bases and J 0 bases; nucleotides not matched to a gene: 2. This CDR3 is 13 amino acids long. CDR3 DNA sequence: TGTGCCTGCTCAGGGGGCTCCTACAATGAGCAGTTCTTC. It specifies CACSGGSYNEQFF.

This clone was counted only a few times. The chain uses TRBV5-4 and TRBJ2-2, with D maybe TRBD2 (6 bases). The CDR3 consists of 15 residues. Per the germline V gene, CDR1 is SGHNT and CDR2 is YYREEE (reference sequence). V was shortened by 0 bases and J by 5 bases, with 11 bases between the two germline ends. The CDR3 is CASSLAAGRTGELFF. The CDR3 coding sequence is TGTGCCAGCAGCTTGGCTGCGGGGAGGACCGGGGAGCTGTTTTTT.

The chain couples TRBV27 to TRBJ2-3; weak D call: TRBD1 (6 bases). The CDR3 spans 14 residues. V lost 2 bases, J lost 5 bases, and 11 bases lay in between. CDR1 MNHEY and CDR2 SMNVEV come from the germline V gene (reference sequence). The CDR3: CASSLTGSVDTQYF. CDR3 DNA: TGTGCCAGCAGTTTAACAGGGAGTGTAGATACGCAGTATTTT.

Here the CDR3 reads CASSMRTGIVTDTQYF. The DNA of the CDR3 is TGTGCCAGTAGTATGAGGACAGGGATTGTCACAGATACGCAGTATTTT. The chain uses TRBV19 and TRBJ2-3; 8 nucleotides align to TRBD1. The CDR3 covers 16 residues. CDR1 and CDR2 (germline): LNHDA, SQIVND (reference sequence). With 3 bases clipped from V and 2 bases from J, the junction kept 7 bases outside the gene matches.

This sequence joins TRBV4-3 and TRBJ1-1; D is unresolved. CDR1 and CDR2 from the germline V gene are LGHNA and YSLEER. V dropped 1 base and J dropped 2 bases, with 2 bases sitting between them. This CDR3 contains 12 residues. CDR3 sequence (DNA): TGCGCCAGCAGCCAAGCAAACACTGAAGCTTTCTTT. This encodes CASSQANTEAFF.

The chain joins TRBV12-5 to TRBJ2-5; the match to TRBD2 covers 10 bases. CDR3 length: 16 amino acids. J was trimmed by 5 bases and V by 3 bases; bases with no gene match: 9. Germline V gene data show CDR1 as LGHNT and CDR2 as FRNRAP. The CDR3 DNA reads as TGTGCTAGTGGTTTAGGGGCTAGCGGGGGAGGGGAGACCCAGTACTTC. Translating it yields CASGLGASGGGETQYF.

This chain connects TRBV3-1 (or the pseudogene TRBV3-2) to TRBJ1-3; D is undetermined. Germline assignment: CDR1 LGHDT and CDR2 YNNKEL (reference sequence). This CDR3 is 15 amino acids long. Trimming shortened V by 1 base and J by 2 bases, and 9 bases separated the two germline ends. CDR3 protein: CASSQGRAPGNTIYF. CDR3 coding DNA: TGTGCCAGCAGCCAAGGGAGGGCCCCTGGAAACACCATATATTTT.

This chain joins TRBV23-1 and TRBJ1-1; 8 bases match TRBD1. TRBV23-1 is filed as an ORF, its function uncertain. CDR3 length: 22 residues. The J segment lost 3 bases and the V segment lost 3 bases, leaving 27 bases of the junction unmatched. CDR3 amino acids: CASSHFSLLRETNRGSDTEAFF. In DNA, the CDR3 is TGCGCCAGCAGTCATTTTAGTTTATTGCGGGAAACTAACAGGGGGAGCGACACTGAAGCTTTCTTT.

This chain uses TRBV19 with TRBJ2-5; D may be TRBD1 (5 bases). V gave up 3 bases and J gave up 2 bases, with 13 bases separating them. Germline values: CDR1 LNHDA, CDR2 SQIVND (reference sequence). CDR3 length: 15 residues. The CDR3 bases are TGTGCCAGTAGTATGGGGCAGGGCCTACAAGAGACCCAGTACTTC. Translation gives CASSMGQGLQETQYF.